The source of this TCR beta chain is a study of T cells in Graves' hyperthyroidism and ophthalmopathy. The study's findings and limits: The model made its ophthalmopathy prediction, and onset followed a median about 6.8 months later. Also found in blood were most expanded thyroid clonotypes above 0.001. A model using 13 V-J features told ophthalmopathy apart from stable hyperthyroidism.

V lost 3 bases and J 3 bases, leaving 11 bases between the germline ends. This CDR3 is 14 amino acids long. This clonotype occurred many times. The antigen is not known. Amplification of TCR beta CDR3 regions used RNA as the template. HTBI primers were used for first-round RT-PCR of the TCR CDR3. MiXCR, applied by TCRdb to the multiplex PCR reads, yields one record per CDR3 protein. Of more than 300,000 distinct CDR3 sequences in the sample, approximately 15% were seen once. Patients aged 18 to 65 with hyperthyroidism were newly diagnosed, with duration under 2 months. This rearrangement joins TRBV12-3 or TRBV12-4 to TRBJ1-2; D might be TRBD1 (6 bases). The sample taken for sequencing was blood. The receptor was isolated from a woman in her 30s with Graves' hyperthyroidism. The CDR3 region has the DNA TGTGCCAGCAGTTTGCGGAGGGGGGACTATGGCTACACCTTC. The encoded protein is CASSLRRGDYGYTF.